These T cell receptor beta chains were read from a single sample in a study of regulatory T cells in long-lasting Graves disease. A single record per CDR3 protein comes from TCRdb applying MiXCR to the multiplex PCR reads. The table lists 200,000 to 250,000 distinct CDR3 sequences, roughly 18% of them singletons. Sequenced here: peripheral blood mononuclear cells (PBMCs), sampled at new diagnosis, from a patient treated with antithyroid drugs. Receptors were obtained from a female donor with Graves disease. The conserved cysteine and the conserved F or W are not part of the CDR3 here. Each record gives: clone size, V gene, J gene, CDR3 protein. Where a row states a size, it is once, few, many or the class of an expanded clone; other rows omit it.

clone_size: few
v_call: TRBV18
j_call: TRBJ2-1
cdr3_aa: ASSPLGAVRNEQF

clone_size: many
v_call: TRBV20-1
j_call: TRBJ1-2
cdr3_aa: SARTFNYGYT

clone_size: many
v_call: TRBV10-2
j_call: TRBJ2-3
cdr3_aa: ASGLSDTQY

clone_size: many
v_call: TRBV15
j_call: TRBJ1-2
cdr3_aa: ATSREYYGYT

clone_size: many
v_call: TRBV12-3/TRBV12-4
j_call: TRBJ2-4
cdr3_aa: ASSSGLAGGTKNIQY

clone_size: NA
v_call: TRBV7-3
j_call: TRBJ2-3
cdr3_aa: ASSLGLVADTQY

clone_size: many
v_call: TRBV6-5
j_call: TRBJ2-7
cdr3_aa: ASSLSHDSSTGG

clone_size: NA
v_call: TRBV18
j_call: TRBJ1-4
cdr3_aa: ASSPRTSGWRVEKLF

clone_size: few
v_call: TRBV7-3
j_call: TRBJ1-2
cdr3_aa: ASSITGGGGGYT

clone_size: NA
v_call: TRBV30
j_call: TRBJ2-5
cdr3_aa: AWSVQWSGDTGETQY

clone_size: many
v_call: TRBV7-2
j_call: TRBJ2-2
cdr3_aa: ASSLGIGRKTSGRSGELF

clone_size: many
v_call: TRBV4-1
j_call: TRBJ2-2
cdr3_aa: ASSQGAGEGTGELF

clone_size: many
v_call: TRBV7-3
j_call: TRBJ2-3
cdr3_aa: ASSPASGISTDTQY

clone_size: many
v_call: TRBV2
j_call: TRBJ2-2
cdr3_aa: ATTRGPGELF

clone_size: many
v_call: TRBV2
j_call: TRBJ2-7
cdr3_aa: ASKGQGINEQY

clone_size: many
v_call: TRBV10-3
j_call: TRBJ2-7
cdr3_aa: AISGGIGTRAEQY

clone_size: many
v_call: TRBV6-2/TRBV6-3
j_call: TRBJ1-2
cdr3_aa: ASSYSLRSSYGYT

clone_size: NA
v_call: TRBV7-9
j_call: TRBJ2-1
cdr3_aa: ASSLLPQVFSEQF

clone_size: many
v_call: TRBV18
j_call: TRBJ1-2
cdr3_aa: ASSPVRATGGVSYT

clone_size: many
v_call: TRBV9
j_call: TRBJ2-1
cdr3_aa: ASSISGSSYNEQF

clone_size: few
v_call: TRBV19
j_call: TRBJ1-5
cdr3_aa: ASSIDPQSNQH

clone_size: many
v_call: TRBV2
j_call: TRBJ2-4
cdr3_aa: ASSDWRAGDIQY

clone_size: NA
v_call: TRBV28
j_call: TRBJ1-1
cdr3_aa: ASSPTGASNTEAF

clone_size: few
v_call: TRBV3-1
j_call: TRBJ2-7
cdr3_aa: ASSQTGGQGEQY

clone_size: few
v_call: TRBV7-8
j_call: TRBJ2-1
cdr3_aa: ASSFKGAMDEQF

clone_size: many
v_call: TRBV3-1
j_call: TRBJ1-2
cdr3_aa: ASSQSILYGYT

clone_size: many
v_call: TRBV6-5
j_call: TRBJ1-3
cdr3_aa: ASSYQRGQDGNTIY

clone_size: many
v_call: TRBV9
j_call: TRBJ2-7
cdr3_aa: ASSAETSGRYYEQY

clone_size: many
v_call: TRBV4-1
j_call: TRBJ2-2
cdr3_aa: ASSRTGLAGGGTGELF

clone_size: many
v_call: TRBV7-2
j_call: TRBJ2-1
cdr3_aa: ASSGDRVDNEQF

clone_size: NA
v_call: TRBV6-1
j_call: TRBJ1-1
cdr3_aa: ASSAPGIRRTEAF

clone_size: many
v_call: TRBV6-2/TRBV6-3
j_call: TRBJ2-7
cdr3_aa: ASNRGAGVEQY

clone_size: many
v_call: TRBV30
j_call: TRBJ1-4
cdr3_aa: AWSSGINEKLF

clone_size: many
v_call: TRBV5-1
j_call: TRBJ2-1
cdr3_aa: ASSLAPRNEQF

clone_size: many
v_call: TRBV7-2
j_call: TRBJ2-1
cdr3_aa: ASSFGTGRLAGRYNEQF

clone_size: many
v_call: TRBV3-1
j_call: TRBJ1-4
cdr3_aa: ASSQDGEKLF

clone_size: many
v_call: TRBV14
j_call: TRBJ1-1
cdr3_aa: ASSLNTGAPLGAF

clone_size: many
v_call: TRBV20-1
j_call: TRBJ1-1
cdr3_aa: SARGAREAF

clone_size: many
v_call: TRBV2
j_call: TRBJ1-1
cdr3_aa: ASTEGQHTEAF

clone_size: many
v_call: TRBV11-2
j_call: TRBJ2-7
cdr3_aa: ASSPRDVGEGSYEQY

clone_size: many
v_call: TRBV12-3/TRBV12-4
j_call: TRBJ2-7
cdr3_aa: ASSPTSGSKSEQY

clone_size: many
v_call: TRBV15
j_call: TRBJ2-1
cdr3_aa: ATSSGVANYNEQF

clone_size: NA
v_call: TRBV12-3/TRBV12-4
j_call: TRBJ2-2
cdr3_aa: ASSGVQGSFATGELF

clone_size: many
v_call: TRBV3-1
j_call: TRBJ1-6
cdr3_aa: ASSHSGGGDSPLH

clone_size: many
v_call: TRBV24-1
j_call: TRBJ1-5
cdr3_aa: ATNHEADQPQH

clone_size: once
v_call: TRBV6-1
j_call: TRBJ1-4
cdr3_aa: ASSHRQGVANEKLF

clone_size: many
v_call: TRBV4-1
j_call: TRBJ2-3
cdr3_aa: ASSQESVKVTQY

clone_size: many
v_call: TRBV14
j_call: TRBJ2-5
cdr3_aa: ASSQEGGRLAGPQETQY

clone_size: many
v_call: TRBV19
j_call: TRBJ2-1
cdr3_aa: ASSRGLAGNEQF

clone_size: many
v_call: TRBV11-2
j_call: TRBJ1-2
cdr3_aa: ASSSYGMTYGYT

clone_size: few
v_call: TRBV15
j_call: TRBJ1-2
cdr3_aa: ATGRVDHAGYT

clone_size: many
v_call: TRBV9
j_call: TRBJ2-3
cdr3_aa: ASSVGGRARRTDTQY